A single sample gave rise to the 15 T cell receptor beta chains below, sequenced in a study of T cell repertoires in cytomegalovirus infection. For these receptors, no antigen is known. TCRdb reprocessed the reads with MiXCR, giving one entry per CDR3 protein. The sample has about 500,000 distinct CDR3 sequences, 30% to 40% seen once; the top ten hold 15% to 20%. Specimen: cultured PBMCs, collected from culture after CMV antigen stimulation. The receptors were sampled from a human donor in good health (CMV status not recorded). Some clones in this sample may be carry-over from other donors' samples.

This chain joins TRBV6-2 or TRBV6-3 and TRBJ1-1; D not resolved. CDR3 length equals 13 residues. Per germline, CDR1 MNHEY and CDR2 SVGEGT. V lost 8 bases to trimming and J lost 1 base, with 11 bases between them. CDR3 sequence reads: CASQAQANTEAFF. Here the CDR3 DNA reads TGTGCCAGCCAGGCTCAGGCGAACACTGAAGCTTTCTTT.

The V and J genes are TRBV20-1 and TRBJ2-5, with D unresolved. Germline V gives CDR1 DFQATT, CDR2 SNEGSKA (reference sequence). This CDR3 has 12 amino acids. This CDR3 reads CGPQAEDRTQYF. CDR3 nucleotides: TGCGGACCCCAGGCTGAAGATAGGACCCAGTACTTC.

The chain combines TRBV5-1 with TRBJ1-2, with TRBD1 matching 8 bases. The CDR3 totals 16 residues. From germline, CDR1 is SGHRS and CDR2 YFSETQ. J was trimmed by 7 bases and V by 4 bases; bases with no gene match: 15. The CDR3: CASSPHPTAQGGGYTF. The CDR3 nucleotides read TGCGCCAGCAGCCCCCACCCGACAGCACAGGGGGGTGGCTACACCTTC.

This clonotype was recorded many times. V and J are TRBV7-2 and TRBJ1-1; D possibly corresponds to TRBD1 (5 bases). The CDR3 runs to 13 residues. V was pared by 8 bases and J by 7 bases, with 17 bases between. Germline V gene sequence: CDR1 SGHTA, CDR2 FQGNSA. In nucleotides, the CDR3 is TGTGCCAGCGGGACGGCAGGCACAAATGAAGCTTTCTTT. It translates to CASGTAGTNEAFF.

This clonotype showed up just once. The chain is built from TRBV7-8 and TRBJ2-1; 8 bases align to TRBD2. CDR1 and CDR2 (germline): SGHVS, FQNEAQ. The CDR3 totals 14 residues. The V and J ends lost 1 base and 10 bases, in that order; junction bases with no gene match: 6. Here the CDR3 reads CASSLVGLELEQFF. CDR3 sequence (DNA): TGTGCCAGCAGCTTAGTGGGACTAGAGTTGGAGCAGTTCTTC.

This clonotype was recorded once. V gene TRBV27 combines with J gene TRBJ2-7; 8 nucleotides line up with TRBD2. CDR3 length: 17 amino acids. J lost 0 bases, V lost 5 bases, and 12 bases had no gene match. In germline, CDR1 is MNHEY, CDR2 SMNVEV (reference sequence). Here the CDR3 reads CASSPPPGGVTSYEQYV. The CDR3 DNA is TGTGCCAGCAGTCCCCCCCCGGGGGGGGTAACCTCCTACGAGCAGTACGTC.

This clonotype came up a few times. J is TRBJ2-5 and V is TRBV12-5, with D tentatively TRBD2 (5 bases). Trimming took off 7 bases at V and 5 bases at J, with 8 bases between the two ends. The CDR3 contains 11 residues. CDR1 and CDR2 (germline): LGHNT, FRNRAP. CDR3 DNA: TGTGCTAGTGCCACTAGGGAGACCCAGTACTTC. Its translation: CASATRETQYF.

V gene TRBV4-3 combines with J gene TRBJ2-1; 10 bases are a match to TRBD2. This CDR3 spans 18 amino acids. V was pared by 0 bases and J by 4 bases, with 9 bases of the junction left unmatched. CDR1 is LGHNA, CDR2 YSLEER, per germline. CDR3 region: CASSQDLLAGVLYNEQFF. The CDR3 DNA reads TGCGCCAGCAGCCAAGATCTGCTAGCGGGAGTCCTGTACAATGAGCAGTTCTTC.

The rearrangement uses TRBV5-3 and TRBJ2-2; D not resolved. TRBV5-3 is an open reading frame, and its role is uncertain. The CDR3 totals 12 residues. V dropped 8 bases and J dropped 10 bases, with 15 bases sitting between them. The CDR3, as DNA: TGTGCCAGCAGCCCGGGTTTGTCGGAGCTGTTTTTT. This sequence encodes CASSPGLSELFF.

This clonotype turned up a few times. The gene calls are TRBV6-2 or TRBV6-3 and TRBJ1-5, with D unclear. V was clipped by 4 bases and J by 2 bases, with 15 bases between them. This CDR3 region has 16 residues. CDR1 MNHEY and CDR2 SVGEGT come from the germline V gene. Here the CDR3 reads CASSSYVGFGNQPQHF. In DNA, the CDR3 is TGTGCCAGCAGTTCCTACGTAGGGTTCGGCAATCAGCCCCAGCATTTT.

The CDR3 is CASSSPDSPHGYTF. The CDR3 DNA sequence: TGTGCCAGCAGTTCCCCAGACAGCCCGCATGGCTACACCTTC. V is TRBV27 and J is TRBJ1-2, with a tentative D call TRBD1 (5 bases). The length of the CDR3 is 14 residues. V lost 4 bases, J lost 6 bases, and 15 bases lay in between. Germline V gene sequence: CDR1 MNHEY, CDR2 SMNVEV (reference sequence).

This clonotype has a count of ten or more. V gene TRBV28 combines with J gene TRBJ2-6; 11 bases line up with TRBD1. With 6 bases clipped from V and 4 bases from J, the junction kept 5 bases outside the gene matches. From germline, CDR1 is MDHEN and CDR2 SYDVKM. This CDR3 is built from 16 residues. CDR3 coding DNA: TGTGCCAGCAGAGGACAGGGGGCGCGAGGGGCCAACGTCCTGACTTTC. Translation: CASRGQGARGANVLTF.

A note on this clonotype: Relative to the germline gene, one junction end is altered; a read error may explain this. The genes are TRBV5-3 and TRBJ1-5; D gene ambiguous. TRBV5-3 is filed as an ORF, its function uncertain. The CDR3 extends over 16 amino acids. CDR3 protein: CASSWPREYSNQPQHF. CDR3 coding DNA: TGTGCCAGCAGCTGGCCCCGGGAGTATAGCAATCAGCCCCAGCATTTT.

This clonotype occurred a few times. The rearrangement links TRBV28 to TRBJ2-5; 10 bases map to TRBD1. V gave up 6 bases and J gave up 5 bases; unmatched junction bases: 12. CDR1 and CDR2 from the germline V gene are MDHEN and SYDVKM. The CDR3 extends over 16 amino acids. This CDR3 is CASSTNTGQGWETQYF. The CDR3 bases are TGTGCCAGCAGCACCAACACGGGACAGGGGTGGGAGACCCAGTACTTC.

The chain joins TRBV10-3 to TRBJ2-7, with D possibly called TRBD1 or TRBD2 (5 bases each). Germline CDR1 reads ENHRY; CDR2 reads SYGVKD. The germline V and J ends were trimmed by 6 bases and 1 base, with 10 bases remaining between them. The CDR3 totals 13 residues. CDR3 coding DNA: TGTGCCATCAGGGGGGACCGTTCCTACGAGCAGTACTTC. It translates to CAIRGDRSYEQYF.